The rows below give T cell receptor beta chains drawn from one sample of a study of blood T cell repertoires in COVID-19. Sequencing used immunoSEQ multiplex PCR; TCRdb keeps in-frame clones, though not all of them. The sample lists 150,000 or so clones; about 87% were seen once. Specimen: peripheral blood. These TCRs come from a man aged 55-75 years with acute or convalescent COVID-19. CDR3s include the opening cysteine and the closing phenylalanine or tryptophan. A D gene is named only where the DNA matches it firmly. Only some rows state a clone size, as once, few, many or a class for expanded clones.

size,J,D,V,CDR3,DNA
NA,TRBJ1-5,NA,TRBV3-1/TRBV3-2,CASSQDPGRDQPQHF,TGTGCCAGCAGCCAAGATCCTGGCAGGGATCAGCCCCAGCATTTT
NA,TRBJ1-6,NA,TRBV30,CAWIDPRGDSPLHF,TGTGCCTGGATAGACCCGAGAGGTGATTCACCCCTCCACTTT
NA,TRBJ1-1,NA,TRBV5-1,CASSLAGGSNTEAFF,TGCGCCAGCAGCTTGGCGGGGGGGTCGAACACTGAAGCTTTCTTT
NA,TRBJ1-6,NA,TRBV6-2/TRBV6-3,CASSYGGQSSYNSPLHF,TGTGCCAGCAGTTACGGAGGACAGAGCTCCTATAATTCACCCCTCCACTTT
NA,TRBJ2-5,TRBD1,TRBV4-1,CASSSGTGVTETQYF,TGCGCCAGCAGCTCCGGGACAGGAGTCACTGAGACCCAGTACTTC
NA,TRBJ1-6,TRBD1,TRBV5-5,CASSTGQDNSPLHF,TGTGCCAGCAGCACGGGACAGGACAATTCACCCCTCCACTTT
NA,TRBJ2-1,NA,TRBV7-9,CASSFSVDEQFF,TGTGCCAGCAGCTTCAGCGTGGATGAGCAGTTCTTC
NA,TRBJ1-2,NA,TRBV24-1,CATSDIRDPGGYGYTF,TGTGCCACCAGTGACATCCGGGACCCCGGAGGGTATGGCTACACCTTC
NA,TRBJ1-4,TRBD1,TRBV10-1,CASSEPPGQGGSVNEKLFF,TGCGCCAGCAGTGAGCCGCCGGGACAGGGAGGGTCGGTAAATGAAAAACTGTTTTTT
NA,TRBJ2-5,NA,TRBV24-1,CATSRVGETQYF,TGTGCCACCAGTCGGGTTGGAGAGACCCAGTACTTC
NA,TRBJ2-7,TRBD1,TRBV11-2,CASSLGTGVYEQYF,TGTGCCAGCAGCTTAGGGACAGGGGTTTACGAGCAGTACTTC
NA,TRBJ2-3,NA,TRBV27,CASSLYGWRVGTDTQYF,TGTGCCAGCAGTTTATATGGGTGGAGGGTCGGTACAGATACGCAGTATTTT
NA,TRBJ1-4,NA,TRBV19,CASSTRTETNEKLFF,TGTGCCAGTAGTACTCGGACAGAAACTAATGAAAAACTGTTTTTT
NA,TRBJ2-1,NA,TRBV4-3,CASSQVWRGGNEQFF,TGCGCCAGCAGCCAAGTATGGCGAGGGGGAAACGAGCAGTTCTTC
NA,TRBJ1-1,TRBD1,TRBV5-1,CASSNPGGYTEAFF,TGCGCCAGCAGCAATCCAGGGGGCTATACTGAAGCTTTCTTT
NA,TRBJ1-5,TRBD1,TRBV27,CASRRGGYSNQPQHF,TGTGCCAGCAGGCGAGGGGGCTATAGCAATCAGCCCCAGCATTTT
NA,TRBJ2-5,NA,TRBV7-2,CASSLASSQETQYF,TGTGCCAGCAGCTTAGCTAGCTCTCAAGAGACCCAGTACTTC
NA,TRBJ2-3,NA,TRBV19,CASSVAQGPTQYF,TGTGCCAGTAGTGTCGCCCAGGGCCCTACGCAGTATTTT
NA,TRBJ2-3,TRBD2,TRBV27,CASSRLAGGGTDTQYF,TGTGCCAGCAGTCGACTAGCGGGAGGAGGCACAGATACGCAGTATTTT
NA,TRBJ2-6,NA,TRBV5-1,CASSLGHASSGANVLTF,TGCGCCAGCAGCTTGGGACACGCATCCTCGGGGGCCAACGTCCTGACTTTC
NA,TRBJ1-4,NA,TRBV4-1,CASSQNRDATNEKLFF,TGCGCCAGCAGCCAAAACAGGGACGCAACTAATGAAAAACTGTTTTTT
NA,TRBJ1-2,NA,TRBV27,CASSTYPGVTPMSYGYTF,TGTGCCAGCAGCACTTATCCAGGTGTCACTCCTATGAGCTATGGCTACACCTTC
NA,TRBJ2-5,TRBD2,TRBV27,CASSYGGMETQYF,TGTGCCAGCAGTTACGGGGGGATGGAGACCCAGTACTTC
NA,TRBJ1-2,NA,TRBV12-3/TRBV12-4,CASTVAGVYGYTF,TGTGCCAGCACCGTAGCAGGGGTCTATGGCTACACCTTC
once,TRBJ1-4,TRBD1,TRBV29-1,CSVDVPGQGLDEKLFF,TGCAGCGTTGACGTCCCGGGACAGGGGTTGGATGAAAAACTGTTTTTT
NA,TRBJ1-1,NA,TRBV2,CASSHFLEFLAFF,TGTGCCAGCAGTCATTTCTTGGAGTTTTTAGCTTTCTTT
NA,TRBJ2-3,TRBD2,TRBV5-1,CASSFTSGSTDTQYF,TGCGCCAGCAGCTTCACTAGCGGGAGTACGGATACGCAGTATTTT
once,TRBJ2-3,TRBD1,TRBV5-6,CASSFGQASTDTQYF,TGTGCCAGCAGCTTTGGACAGGCTAGCACAGATACGCAGTATTTT
NA,TRBJ1-1,TRBD1,TRBV5-1,CASRRTGDTEAFF,TGCGCCAGCCGACGGACAGGGGACACTGAAGCTTTCTTT
once,TRBJ1-2,NA,TRBV9,CASSVETSDEGYGYTF,TGTGCCAGCAGCGTTGAAACATCGGATGAGGGCTATGGCTACACCTTC
NA,TRBJ2-3,NA,TRBV9,CASTPFRGGVGDTQYF,TGTGCCAGCACCCCTTTTCGAGGGGGGGTCGGAGATACGCAGTATTTT
NA,TRBJ1-2,NA,TRBV12-3/TRBV12-4,CASSFGQSYGYTF,TGTGCCAGCAGTTTCGGACAGAGCTATGGCTACACCTTC
NA,TRBJ2-1,TRBD1,TRBV6-6,CASSSDRVGFYNEQFF,TGTGCCAGCAGTTCCGACAGGGTAGGATTCTACAATGAGCAGTTCTTC
NA,TRBJ1-5,NA,TRBV6-5,CASSYSNRYNQPQHF,TGTGCCAGCAGTTACTCGAACCGCTACAATCAGCCCCAGCATTTT
NA,TRBJ1-6,TRBD1,TRBV6-4,CASRLTGIDNSPLHF,TGTGCCAGCAGACTGACAGGGATCGATAACTCACCCCTCCACTTT
NA,TRBJ2-5,TRBD1,TRBV5-1,CASSLRDRSETQYF,TGCGCCAGCAGCCTCCGGGACAGGTCGGAGACCCAGTACTTC
NA,TRBJ1-1,NA,TRBV5-1,CASSVGLRNTEAFF,TGCGCCAGCAGCGTGGGACTCAGGAACACTGAAGCTTTCTTT
NA,TRBJ1-2,NA,TRBV6-6,CASTGGRENTGYGYTF,TGTGCCAGCACAGGAGGGAGGGAGAATACAGGCTATGGCTACACCTTC
NA,TRBJ2-1,NA,TRBV7-9,CASAPQRQSYNEQFF,TGTGCCAGCGCCCCCCAGCGGCAGTCCTACAATGAGCAGTTCTTC
NA,TRBJ1-4,NA,TRBV5-1,CASSLGLEEKLFF,TGCGCCAGCAGCTTGGGGCTTGAAGAAAAACTGTTTTTT
NA,TRBJ2-1,TRBD1,TRBV19,CASSDRGVNEQFF,TGTGCCAGTTCGGACAGGGGGGTCAATGAGCAGTTCTTC
NA,TRBJ2-3,TRBD1,TRBV23-1,CASTQIPRTGAADTQYF,TGCGCCAGCACCCAAATCCCCAGGACAGGGGCTGCAGATACGCAGTATTTT
NA,TRBJ1-1,NA,TRBV19,CASSVTGTSNTEAFF,TGTGCCAGTAGTGTGACCGGGACATCGAACACTGAAGCTTTCTTT
NA,TRBJ2-3,TRBD1,TRBV30,CACTSGTGGTDTQYF,TGTGCCTGCACCTCCGGGACAGGGGGGACAGATACGCAGTATTTT
NA,TRBJ1-6,NA,TRBV7-8,CASSQAGGDSPLHF,TGTGCCAGCAGCCAGGCGGGAGGGGACTCACCCCTCCACTTT
NA,TRBJ1-1,TRBD1,TRBV5-1,CASSTGQGGFGAFF,TGCGCCAGCAGCACCGGACAGGGAGGGTTCGGAGCTTTCTTT
NA,TRBJ1-2,NA,TRBV5-4,CASSSPGTPGGYTF,TGTGCCAGCAGCTCTCCTGGGACTCCGGGTGGCTACACCTTC
NA,TRBJ1-4,TRBD1,TRBV29-1,CSVEGRGAEKLFF,TGCAGCGTTGAAGGCAGGGGGGCGGAAAAACTGTTTTTT
many,TRBJ1-2,NA,TRBV30,CAWNLGANYGYTF,TGTGCCTGGAATCTAGGGGCTAACTATGGCTACACCTTC
once,TRBJ2-2,TRBD1,TRBV5-1,CASSFRTGTGGTGELFF,TGCGCCAGCAGCTTTCGGACCGGGACAGGGGGCACCGGGGAGCTGTTTTTT
NA,TRBJ2-1,NA,TRBV5-8,CASSSGPERENGQFF,TGTGCCAGCAGCTCTGGCCCGGAAAGGGAGAATGGGCAGTTCTTC
once,TRBJ1-6,NA,TRBV7-3,CASSPRGQDNSPLHF,TGTGCCAGCAGCCCTCGTGGCCAGGATAATTCACCCCTCCACTTT
NA,TRBJ1-2,NA,TRBV18,CASSPTFPQTNTVYGYTF,TGTGCCAGCTCACCAACGTTTCCGCAGACGAACACAGTCTATGGCTACACCTTC
NA,TRBJ1-1,TRBD1,TRBV5-4,CASSWDRGGTEAFF,TGTGCCAGCAGCTGGGACAGGGGAGGCACTGAAGCTTTCTTT
NA,TRBJ1-2,NA,TRBV7-3,CASSRGQNYGYTF,TGTGCCAGCAGCCGCGGACAGAACTATGGCTACACCTTC
NA,TRBJ1-1,NA,TRBV6-5,CASGRVLTEAFF,TGTGCCAGCGGGAGGGTATTGACTGAAGCTTTCTTT
NA,TRBJ2-5,TRBD2,TRBV6-5,CASSLQLAGKTQYF,TGTGCCAGCAGTCTACAACTAGCGGGGAAGACCCAGTACTTC
NA,TRBJ2-7,TRBD2,TRBV6-5,CASRIEREGSWEQYF,TGTGCCAGCAGGATAGAGCGGGAGGGCTCGTGGGAGCAGTACTTC